This TCR beta chain was captured by sequencing in a study of Graves' ophthalmopathy and Graves' hyperthyroidism. The study enrolled ophthalmopathy donors with moderate-to-severe activity, CAS ≥3, NOSPECS ≥4 and duration under 3 months. Diagnosis relied on clinical symptoms, serum thyroxine, TRAb, thyroid ultrasound and orbital computed tomography. PBMCs were density-gradient isolated from approximately 9.8 ml fresh blood. CDR3 length equals 15 residues. Germline lookup yields CDR1 SGHTA and CDR2 FQGTGA. V lost 5 bases, J lost 5 bases, and 18 bases lay in between. Amplification targeted the TCR beta CDR3 regions, with RNA transcripts as the source material. HTBI primers served in a first-round RT-PCR, which a second-round multiplex PCR followed. TCRdb reprocessed the multiplex PCR reads via MiXCR and lists one record per CDR3 protein. Here the sample spans 600,000 to 950,000 distinct CDR3 sequences, 40% being singletons.

This clonotype has ten or more counts. This TCR derives from an adult man with Graves' ophthalmopathy. The V call is TRBV7-3, the J call TRBJ2-5, with D possibly TRBD1 on 6 matching bases. Source material: peripheral blood. The CDR3, as DNA: TGTGCCAGCAGCGTCTCCGGTACAGGGTTGGAGACCCAGTACTTC. It yields the protein CASSVSGTGLETQYF.